Described below is a single T cell receptor (beta chain) sequence and its context. This record belongs to a study of blood T cell repertoires in COVID-19. Original processing methods: Reference gene primers were amplified, and this amplification served to estimate nucleated cell counts. Using immunoSEQ multiplex PCR, the repertoire was profiled, and TCRdb retains in-frame clones only, with some absent. That table supplies the V and J calls and clone size; D and trimming were determined from the DNA. The data hold approximately 350,000 clones, with over 80% observed a single time. The V gene end was trimmed by 1 base and the J gene end by 8 bases; junction bases not matched to a gene: 6. Germline CDR1 reads SGHDN; CDR2 reads FVKESK. CDR3 size: 15 residues.

What was sequenced was peripheral blood. The clonotype was recovered from a woman aged 50 to 60 with COVID-19, enrolled during active disease. The chain links TRBV14 to TRBJ1-4; TRBD1 matches at 8 bases. Here the CDR3 reads CASSQGTGLNEKLFF. CDR3 bases: TGTGCCAGCAGCCAAGGGACAGGGCTGAACGAAAAACTGTTTTTT.